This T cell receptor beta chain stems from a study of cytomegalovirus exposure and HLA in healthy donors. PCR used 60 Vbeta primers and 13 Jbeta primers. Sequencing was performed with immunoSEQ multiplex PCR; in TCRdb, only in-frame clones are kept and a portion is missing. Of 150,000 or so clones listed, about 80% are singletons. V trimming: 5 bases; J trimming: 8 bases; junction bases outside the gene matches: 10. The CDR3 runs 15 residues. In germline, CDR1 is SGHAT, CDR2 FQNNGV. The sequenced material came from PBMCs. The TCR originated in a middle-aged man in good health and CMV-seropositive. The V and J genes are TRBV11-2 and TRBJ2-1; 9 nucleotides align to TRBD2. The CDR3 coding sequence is TGTGCCAGCAGCCCTCTGGCTAGCGGGGACCATGAGCAGTTCTTC. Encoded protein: CASSPLASGDHEQFF. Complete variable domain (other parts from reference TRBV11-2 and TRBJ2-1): EAGVAQSPRYKIIEKRQSVAFWCNPISGHATLYWYQQILGQGPKLLIQFQNNGVVDDSQLPKDRFSAERLKGVDSTLKIQPAKLEDSAVYLCASSPLASGDHEQFFGPGTRLTVL.